This is a list of T cell receptor beta chains from one sample in a study of CD8+ T cells in alopecia areata. Method: immunoSEQ multiplex PCR; TCRdb's copy keeps in-frame clones and lacks some. The sample carries 190,000 or so clones, about 62% recorded once. The input for sequencing was CD4+ T cells sorted from blood, taken at week 24, from a patient treated with tofacitinib. These TCRs come from a human donor with alopecia areata. The conserved cysteine and the conserved F or W are not part of the CDR3 here. The order of the fields is V gene, clone size, J gene, CDR3 protein. Clone size is shown for a subset of rows, as once, few, many or a class of expanded clone.

V: TRBV4-1
size: NA
J: TRBJ1-1
CDR3: ASSQGSGGGGRDTEAF

V: TRBV19
size: few
J: TRBJ2-1
CDR3: ASRTAASYNEQF

V: TRBV25-1
size: NA
J: TRBJ1-1
CDR3: ASSATGGTEAF

V: TRBV29-1
size: few
J: TRBJ2-4
CDR3: SVVLSIAKNIQY

V: TRBV4-2
size: NA
J: TRBJ1-2
CDR3: ASSQDVGYGYT

V: TRBV4-2
size: NA
J: TRBJ2-3
CDR3: ASSPKTGLAGTDTQY

V: TRBV29-1
size: NA
J: TRBJ2-2
CDR3: SANRGRDGELF

V: TRBV5-1
size: NA
J: TRBJ2-7
CDR3: ASSLGQGANEQY

V: TRBV2
size: NA
J: TRBJ2-2
CDR3: ASSEVRQGELF

V: TRBV7-2
size: many
J: TRBJ2-1
CDR3: ASSFSGTSGGPRGEQF

V: TRBV2
size: NA
J: TRBJ2-3
CDR3: ASSNLAADTQY

V: TRBV7-2
size: NA
J: TRBJ2-3
CDR3: ASAVRGADTQY

V: TRBV28
size: NA
J: TRBJ1-2
CDR3: ASSFWAGGYT

V: TRBV28
size: few
J: TRBJ2-1
CDR3: ASSGVGVPYNEQF

V: TRBV9
size: NA
J: TRBJ2-6
CDR3: ASSVGGTGANVLT

V: TRBV4-1
size: NA
J: TRBJ1-2
CDR3: ASSQDPPGGRGYT

V: TRBV5-4
size: NA
J: TRBJ2-5
CDR3: ARRRRAPGETQY

V: TRBV6-5
size: NA
J: TRBJ2-7
CDR3: ASRVTSGVSYEQY

V: TRBV18
size: NA
J: TRBJ1-2
CDR3: ASSPQSTGDGYT

V: TRBV9
size: NA
J: TRBJ2-1
CDR3: ASSVGLRGAVNEQF

V: TRBV5-4
size: NA
J: TRBJ2-2
CDR3: ASSLAGTDTGELF

V: TRBV7-2
size: NA
J: TRBJ2-7
CDR3: ASSLKSGGQYEQY

V: TRBV6-6
size: NA
J: TRBJ1-5
CDR3: ASSYSRQFLDQPQH

V: TRBV6-5
size: few
J: TRBJ1-1
CDR3: ASSYSRWGAAF

V: TRBV30
size: NA
J: TRBJ2-2
CDR3: AWGSGSNTGELF

V: TRBV7-9
size: NA
J: TRBJ1-2
CDR3: ASNPGEADWANGYT

V: TRBV5-1
size: few
J: TRBJ2-1
CDR3: ASSLAGASYNEQF

V: TRBV29-1
size: NA
J: TRBJ2-5
CDR3: SVRTGGVETQY

V: TRBV6-5
size: NA
J: TRBJ2-5
CDR3: ASSYSRVGETQY

V: TRBV2
size: NA
J: TRBJ2-3
CDR3: ASRTARDTQY

V: TRBV5-1
size: NA
J: TRBJ1-2
CDR3: ASSPTGPEYGYT

V: TRBV7-9
size: NA
J: TRBJ1-2
CDR3: ASSLVGGSYT

V: TRBV2
size: few
J: TRBJ2-1
CDR3: ASTRPSSYNEQF

V: TRBV15
size: many
J: TRBJ2-2
CDR3: ATSLDRGVTGELF

V: TRBV12-5
size: NA
J: TRBJ1-1
CDR3: ASGLVGRGEAF

V: TRBV2
size: few
J: TRBJ1-6
CDR3: ASRISGSGSPLH

V: TRBV4-3
size: few
J: TRBJ2-3
CDR3: ASSQEGQGQY

V: TRBV6-6
size: NA
J: TRBJ2-7
CDR3: ASSLSGVEQY

V: TRBV25-1
size: few
J: TRBJ2-7
CDR3: ASTTGQAYEQY

V: TRBV7-2
size: NA
J: TRBJ2-5
CDR3: ASRPSRDRAKTQY

V: TRBV7-3
size: NA
J: TRBJ2-1
CDR3: ASSPTYIRDNEQF

V: TRBV4-1
size: NA
J: TRBJ1-5
CDR3: ASSQGTGDNQPQH

V: TRBV9
size: NA
J: TRBJ2-5
CDR3: ASSDRVSQTQY

V: TRBV5-1
size: NA
J: TRBJ1-6
CDR3: ASSLEPGRDSPLH